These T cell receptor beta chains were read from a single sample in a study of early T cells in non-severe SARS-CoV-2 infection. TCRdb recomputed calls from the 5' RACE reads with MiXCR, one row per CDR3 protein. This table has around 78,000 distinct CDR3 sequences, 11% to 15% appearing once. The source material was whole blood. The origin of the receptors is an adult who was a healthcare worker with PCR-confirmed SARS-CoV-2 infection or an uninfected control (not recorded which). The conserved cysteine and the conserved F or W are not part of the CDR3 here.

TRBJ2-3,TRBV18,ASSPPGRAGTDTQY
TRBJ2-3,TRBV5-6,ASSLNRGVADTQY
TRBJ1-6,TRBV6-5,ASSLDRVISPLH
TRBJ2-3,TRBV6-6,ASSPGGFSTDTQY
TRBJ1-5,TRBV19,ASAPWGDFNQPQH
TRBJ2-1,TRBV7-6,ASSSGDRGYEQF
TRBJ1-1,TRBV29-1,SAVTGGLNTEAF
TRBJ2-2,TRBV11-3,ASSLGPTGLDTGELF
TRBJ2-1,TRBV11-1,ASSLDRSTNNEQF
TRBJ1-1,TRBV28,ASSLSRGAF
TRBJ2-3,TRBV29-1,SVKEPRGLRLGDTQY
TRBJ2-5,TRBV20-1,SARAGGAETQY
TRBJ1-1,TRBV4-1,ASSQEAGLGEAF
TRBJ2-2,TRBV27,ASSFWAGSRDTGELF
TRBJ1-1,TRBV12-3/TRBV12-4,ASSVDRRNTEAF
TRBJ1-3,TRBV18,ASSPPPLGGTSGNTIY
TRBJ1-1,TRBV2,ASSRRTDTEAF
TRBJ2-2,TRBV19,ASTPSEMRSFRELF
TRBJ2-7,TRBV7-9,ASSSTLPGRRPSREQY
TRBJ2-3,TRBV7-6,ASSLRWDSTDTQY
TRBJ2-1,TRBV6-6,ASSSRTVSGSLRWEQF
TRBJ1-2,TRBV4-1,ASSQRTGRTSNYGYT
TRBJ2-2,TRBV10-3,AIRVAGELF
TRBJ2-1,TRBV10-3,AISEPKGTSGRNNEQF
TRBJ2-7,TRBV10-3,AISAAGASYEQY